The 5 T cell receptor beta chains given below trace back to one sample, sequenced in a study of T cell repertoires in cytomegalovirus infection (dated by TCRdb to the late 2010s). This sample was sequenced with an Illumina HiSeq 1500. Clones were called with MiXCR by TCRdb after fastp trimmed the public reads at Q25, and only in-frame beta chains were retained. Rows with a matching CDR3 protein are joined into one entry that keeps the most common DNA and genes. This sample holds under 600,000 distinct CDR3 sequences; 16% were observed only once. The top ten clones comprise 20% to 30% of the sample. Sequenced: CD8+ T cells from PBMCs. These receptors were obtained from a human donor in good health (CMV status not recorded). Some clones in this sample may be carry-over from other donors' samples.

This clonotype was observed at least ten times. The V call is TRBV19, the J call TRBJ1-5; D unresolved. Trimming removed 3 bases from V and 0 bases from J, with 6 bases in between. There are 14 residues in the CDR3. CDR1 is LNHDA and CDR2 is SQIVND in the germline V gene (reference sequence). The CDR3 reads CASSMRTSNQPQHF. The CDR3 DNA is TGTGCCAGTAGTATGAGAACTAGCAATCAGCCCCAGCATTTT.

At least ten counts were recorded for this clonotype. The rearrangement links TRBV28 to TRBJ2-7, with TRBD2 as a possible D gene (7 bases). CDR1 is MDHEN, CDR2 SYDVKM, per germline. V lost 2 bases and J 4 bases, leaving 15 bases between the germline ends. There are 15 residues in the CDR3. As DNA, the CDR3 is TGTGCCAGCAGTTTACGCCTCCGGGGGGCATACGAGCAGTACTTC. This codes for CASSLRLRGAYEQYF.

V and J are TRBV19 and TRBJ2-1; D is perhaps TRBD1 or TRBD2 (6 bases each). Germline V lookup: CDR1 LNHDA, CDR2 SQIVND (reference sequence). Trimming pared 3 bases from V and 6 bases from J, leaving 21 bases between. The CDR3 totals 17 residues. The CDR3 DNA sequence: TGTGCCAGTAGTATTATGGAGCGGAGGGGGTTCAGCAATGAGCAGTTCTTC. This codes for CASSIMERRGFSNEQFF.

This clonotype was observed once. A much more abundant neighbour one base away suggests this may be a read error. The V call is TRBV7-9, the J call TRBJ1-4; D might be TRBD1 (5 bases). Trimming took off 4 bases at V and 1 base at J, with 10 bases between the two ends. Germline V gene data show CDR1 as SEHNR and CDR2 as FQNEAQ (reference sequence). This CDR3 spans 15 amino acids. CDR3 nucleotides: TGTGCCAGCAGCTCTGTCGGGGGAACTAATGAAAAACTGTTTTTT. Amino acids: CASSSVGGTNEKLFF.

There are many counts of this clonotype. The rearrangement joins TRBV7-8 to TRBJ2-1; TRBD2 agrees at 8 bases. The CDR3 has 18 residues. V gave up 2 bases and J gave up 4 bases; unmatched junction bases: 13. CDR1 and CDR2 (germline): SGHVS, FQNEAQ. The CDR3 protein is CASSLFRSGREGYNEQFF. CDR3 sequence (DNA): TGTGCCAGCAGCTTATTTAGGAGCGGGAGAGAGGGGTACAATGAGCAGTTCTTC. The whole variable domain, filled in from reference TRBV7-8 and TRBJ2-1, reads GAGVSQSPRYKVAKRGQDVALRCDPISGHVSLFWYQQALGQGPEFLTYFQNEAQLDKSGLPSDRFFAERPEGSVSTLKIQRTQQEDSAVYLCASSLFRSGREGYNEQFFGPGTRLTVL.